Each of the 29 T cell receptor beta chains below was sequenced from the same sample in a study of blood T cells in healthy people across ages. A sample-barcoded 5' primer and a J-beta primer mix were used in a second PCR of about 7 to 12 cycles. TCRdb re-called the 5' RACE reads through MiXCR, storing one row per CDR3 protein. The profile covers 920,000 or so distinct CDR3 sequences, with around 45% appearing a single time and about 19% taken by the ten largest. The specimen sequenced was blood. Receptors were obtained from a woman between 55 and 75 years old in good health.

The genes are TRBV4-2 and TRBJ2-1, with D perhaps matching TRBD2 (5 bases). Germline lookup yields CDR1 LGHNA and CDR2 YNFKEQ. This CDR3 is 15 amino acids long. The V gene lost 3 bases and the J gene lost 2 bases, with 11 bases spanning the gap. The CDR3 region is CASSQGKTTYNEQFF. Written as DNA, the CDR3 is TGTGCCAGCAGCCAGGGTAAGACTACCTACAATGAGCAGTTCTTC.

The V call is TRBV2, the J call TRBJ2-1; TRBD2 matches at 7 bases. The V gene end was trimmed by 8 bases and the J gene end by 0 bases; junction bases not matched to a gene: 13. This CDR3 contains 17 residues. CDR1 is SNHLY and CDR2 is FYNNEI in the germline V gene. The CDR3 protein is CASSGASGQSSYNEQFF. CDR3 DNA sequence: TGTGCCAGCTCCGGGGCTAGCGGCCAGAGCTCCTACAATGAGCAGTTCTTC.

The V gene is TRBV27, the J gene TRBJ2-7; either TRBD1 or TRBD2 may fit D (6 bases each). The CDR3 runs 13 residues. V lost 6 bases and J lost 3, with 12 bases in between. Germline values: CDR1 MNHEY, CDR2 SMNVEV (reference sequence). CDR3 amino acids: CASSRKGGYEQYF. The CDR3 DNA reads as TGTGCCAGCAGCCGGAAGGGGGGCTACGAGCAGTACTTC.

This chain links TRBV2 with TRBJ2-1, with D perhaps assigned TRBD1 or TRBD2 (5 bases each). CDR1 is SNHLY and CDR2 is FYNNEI in the germline V gene. V gave up 7 bases and J gave up 10 bases, with 11 bases separating them. This CDR3 is 11 amino acids long. This chain's CDR3 is CASTGWGEQFF. DNA for the CDR3: TGTGCCAGCACCGGGTGGGGGGAGCAGTTCTTC.

This clonotype was seen a few times. V usage is TRBV6-2 or TRBV6-3 and J usage is TRBJ2-5; TRBD1 might be the D (6 bases). This CDR3 contains 13 residues. CDR1 and CDR2 (germline): MNHEY, SVGEGT. The germline V and J ends were trimmed by 2 bases and 5 bases, with 9 bases remaining between them. The CDR3 DNA reads as TGTGCCAGCAGTTACGGGGGCTTGGAGACCCAGTACTTC. Translating gives CASSYGGLETQYF.

The chain uses TRBV7-2 and TRBJ2-5, with a weak D call TRBD2 (7 bases). With 3 bases removed from V and 4 bases from J, the gap between germline ends came to 15 bases. The CDR3 has 15 residues. The germline V gene has CDR1 SGHTA and CDR2 FQGNSA. The CDR3 protein is CASSFLGGRLETQYF. In nucleotides, the CDR3 is TGTGCCAGCAGCTTTTTGGGGGGGCGGTTAGAGACCCAGTACTTC.

The chain employs TRBV29-1 and TRBJ1-3; D possibly corresponds to TRBD1 (5 bases). The CDR3 is 14 amino acids. The germline V gene encodes CDR1 SQVTM and CDR2 ANQGSEA. Trimming removed 3 bases at V and 1 base at J, with 10 bases between. The chain's CDR3 is CSVEIGGSGNTIYF. The CDR3, as DNA: TGCAGCGTTGAGATTGGGGGGTCTGGAAACACCATATATTTT.

The rearrangement links TRBV18 to TRBJ2-6; D gene uncertain. CDR3 length: 16 residues. V lost 2 bases to trimming and J lost 3 bases, with 11 bases between them. Germline loops: CDR1 KGHSH, CDR2 LQKENI. The CDR3 region is CASSPRVPHGANVLTF. As DNA, the CDR3 is TGTGCCAGCTCACCAAGGGTCCCGCATGGGGCCAACGTCCTGACTTTC.

The chain couples TRBV27 to TRBJ2-3, with D uncertain. Trimming took off 3 bases at V and 1 base at J, with 11 bases between the two ends. Germline CDR1 and CDR2: MNHEY and SMNVEV (reference sequence). The CDR3 has 15 residues. Here the CDR3 reads CASSFQDSGTDTQYF. DNA of the CDR3: TGTGCCAGCAGTTTTCAAGACTCTGGCACAGATACGCAGTATTTT.

This clonotype showed up just a few times. Written as DNA, the CDR3 is TGTGCCAGCACCACTAGCGGGAGTGCACACAATGAGCAGTTCTTC. The encoded protein is CASTTSGSAHNEQFF. This chain connects TRBV27 to TRBJ2-1; 11 positions match TRBD2. The V and J ends lost 7 bases and 5 bases, in that order; junction bases with no gene match: 7. The CDR3 is made up of 15 amino acids. CDR1 and CDR2 from the germline V gene are MNHEY and SMNVEV (reference sequence).

The V call is TRBV5-5, the J call TRBJ2-7; D may be TRBD2 (5 bases). From germline, CDR1 is SGHKS and CDR2 YYEKEE (reference sequence). With 4 bases removed from V and 7 bases from J, the gap between germline ends came to 21 bases. The CDR3 is 15 amino acids. As DNA, the CDR3 is TGTGCCAGCAGCCCCCAGGCGCAGGACTTGAGGGAGCAGTACTTC. Translated, it gives CASSPQAQDLREQYF.

This clonotype has more than one count but fewer than ten. This chain joins TRBV12-3 or TRBV12-4 and TRBJ2-6; no firm D call. The CDR3 covers 16 residues. The V and J ends lost 5 bases and 4 bases respectively, with 15 bases between them. CDR3 residues: CASSPLMTFGANVLTF. The CDR3 region has the DNA TGTGCCAGCAGTCCCCTCATGACGTTCGGGGCCAACGTCCTGACTTTC.

This chain links TRBV7-9 with TRBJ2-1; TRBD1 matches 7 bases. Germline V CDR1 and CDR2: SEHNR, FQNEAQ (reference sequence). CDR3 length equals 13 residues. J gave up 8 bases and V 6 bases, and 7 bases lay outside the gene matches. CDR3 DNA: TGTGCCAGCAGGCTACAGGGGACGGATGAGCAGTTCTTC. Its translation: CASRLQGTDEQFF.

The chain employs TRBV6-6 and TRBJ1-5, with D possibly being TRBD1 (5 bases). The V gene lost 2 bases and the J gene lost 3 bases, with 14 bases spanning the gap. Germline CDR1 and CDR2: MNHNY and SVGAGI (reference sequence). CDR3 length: 16 amino acids. As DNA, the CDR3 is TGTGCCAGCAGTTACGGGGGGGGTCACACCAATCAGCCCCAGCATTTT. Amino acid sequence: CASSYGGGHTNQPQHF.

The CDR3 DNA reads TGCGCCAGCAGTGAAAACTCCGGGCCCAACGAGCAGTACTTC. Amino acid sequence: CASSENSGPNEQYF. The V and J genes are TRBV10-1 and TRBJ2-5; D remains unclear. The DNA matches TRBJ2-7 better at its end, which makes the J call doubtful. Per germline, CDR1 WNHNN and CDR2 SYGVQD (reference sequence). The CDR3 spans 14 residues.

The chain combines TRBV6-5 with TRBJ2-1; 9 nucleotides line up with TRBD2. CDR3 length equals 15 residues. Germline loops: CDR1 MNHEY, CDR2 SVGAGI. V lost 7 bases, J lost 12 bases, and 16 bases stayed unmatched. The DNA for the CDR3 is TGTGCCAGCACGAGGGCGGGAGGGCATATGAGCGGGCAGTTCTTC. This translates into CASTRAGGHMSGQFF.

V gene TRBV27 combines with J gene TRBJ2-5, with 7 bases fitting TRBD2. Trimming at V came to 1 base and at J to 4 bases, leaving 6 bases not matched to a gene. Germline values: CDR1 MNHEY, CDR2 SMNVEV (reference sequence). This CDR3 contains 15 residues. In DNA form, the CDR3 reads TGTGCCAGCAGTTTATGGGGGGGGTTGTCAGAGACCCAGTACTTC. Translation gives CASSLWGGLSETQYF.

CDR3 sequence (DNA): TGTGCCAGCACCTTTAACGAAGGTCGGCCGGAACCCAATCAGCCCCAGCATTTT. It codes for CASTFNEGRPEPNQPQHF. The chain has TRBV3-1 and TRBJ1-5, with D hard to call. V lost 7 bases to trimming and J lost 3 bases, with 25 bases between them. The CDR3 extends over 18 amino acids. Germline-derived CDR1 and CDR2 are LGHDT and YNNKEL (reference sequence). The variable domain in full, with the rest retrieved from reference TRBV3-1 and TRBJ1-5, is DTAVSQTPKYLVTQMGNDKSIKCEQNLGHDTMYWYKQDSKKFLKIMFSYNNKELIINETVPNRFSPKSPDKAHLNLHINSLELGDSAVYFCASTFNEGRPEPNQPQHFGDGTRLSIL.

V and J are TRBV29-1 and TRBJ2-2; D may be TRBD1 (7 bases). Germline-derived CDR1 and CDR2 are SQVTM and ANQGSEA. The V and J ends lost 4 bases and 2 bases respectively, with 14 bases between them. The CDR3 loop spans 15 amino acids. In DNA form, the CDR3 reads TGCAGCGTTGGGGGGGACAGTATCAACACCGGGGAGCTGTTTTTT. It is translated as CSVGGDSINTGELFF.

V usage is TRBV2 and J usage is TRBJ1-2; 7 nucleotides agree with TRBD1. J was trimmed by 5 bases and V by 3 bases; bases with no gene match: 12. This CDR3 has 16 amino acids. Germline V lookup: CDR1 SNHLY, CDR2 FYNNEI. In nucleotides, the CDR3 is TGTGCCAGCAGTGAGGTCTCCGGGACAGCGACTTATGGCTACACCTTC. It translates to CASSEVSGTATYGYTF.

The chain is built from TRBV10-3 and TRBJ2-7; D is unclear. The CDR3 runs 13 residues. Trimming stripped 6 bases from V and 3 bases from J, with 12 bases between. The V gene's germline CDR1 is ENHRY and CDR2 SYGVKD. The CDR3 reads CAIRTDLNYEQYF. The DNA for the CDR3 is TGTGCCATCAGGACCGACTTGAACTACGAGCAGTACTTC.

V and J are TRBV5-1 and TRBJ2-1; D might be TRBD2 (5 bases). V lost 0 bases and J lost 2, with 12 bases in between. Germline CDR1 reads SGHRS; CDR2 reads YFSETQ. The CDR3 has 16 amino acids. The CDR3 nucleotides read TGCGCCAGCAGCTTGGTTGGCGGACTGGCCTACAATGAGCAGTTCTTC. Its translation: CASSLVGGLAYNEQFF.

The chain joins TRBV30 to TRBJ1-5, with 9 bases fitting TRBD1. V dropped 4 bases and J dropped 7; count of bases not matched to a gene: 5. Germline CDR1 is GTSNPN and CDR2 is SVGIG (reference sequence). This CDR3 has 13 residues. CDR3 nucleotides: TGTGCCTGGAATGACAGGGGGGGACAGCCCCAGCATTTT. As protein: CAWNDRGGQPQHF.

The chain links TRBV5-4 to TRBJ2-3; possibly TRBD1 or TRBD2 for D (6 bases each). Looked up from germline, CDR1 is SGHNT and CDR2 is YYREEE (reference sequence). V was trimmed by 4 bases and J by 2 bases, leaving 11 bases between them. CDR3 length equals 14 residues. CDR3 DNA sequence: TGTGCCAGCAGCGTGCGGGACACCACAGATACGCAGTATTTT. This gives the protein CASSVRDTTDTQYF.

The rearrangement links TRBV2 to TRBJ2-7, with TRBD2 identical over 8 bases. The DNA matches TRBJ2-5 better at its end, which makes the J call doubtful. This CDR3 region has 15 residues. CDR1 is SNHLY and CDR2 is FYNNEI in the germline V gene. The CDR3 reads CASGTSPGEKGTQYF. In DNA form, the CDR3 reads TGTGCCAGCGGGACTAGTCCCGGGGAAAAAGGGACCCAGTACTTC.

This clonotype occurred a few times. V gene TRBV25-1 combines with J gene TRBJ1-2; a possible D gene is TRBD1 (6 bases). V gave up 2 bases and J gave up 4 bases, with 14 bases separating them. The CDR3 loop spans 15 amino acids. The germline V gene has CDR1 MGHDK and CDR2 SYGVNS. This chain's CDR3 is CASSEVLGGRYGYTF. The CDR3 nucleotides read TGTGCCAGCAGTGAAGTTTTAGGGGGTCGCTATGGCTACACCTTC.

The V call is TRBV5-1, the J call TRBJ2-7; D ambiguous. CDR3 length: 13 amino acids. Germline assignment: CDR1 SGHRS and CDR2 YFSETQ. The V end was cut by 7 bases, the J end by 5 bases, with 16 bases between. CDR3 sequence (DNA): TGCGCCAGCGGCCTCTCCTCCCTCGACGAGCAGTACTTC. As protein: CASGLSSLDEQYF.

This clonotype was detected once. The chain uses TRBV20-1 and TRBJ2-1; TRBD1 aligns across 7 bases. The J call may be faulty, since TRBJ2-7 better matches the DNA end. This CDR3 is 16 amino acids long. Germline loops: CDR1 DFQATT, CDR2 SNEGSKA (reference sequence). CDR3 coding DNA: TGCAGTGCTACCTCACAAACAGGGGTCTCCTACAATGAGCAGTACTTC. Protein product: CSATSQTGVSYNEQYF.

The genes are TRBV4-2 and TRBJ1-1, with 10 bases that match TRBD1. This CDR3 contains 13 residues. Germline V lookup: CDR1 LGHNA, CDR2 YNFKEQ. Trimming took 0 bases from V and 11 from J; bases not matched to a gene: 3. This CDR3 is CASSQDTGQGAFF. The CDR3 DNA sequence: TGTGCCAGCAGCCAAGACACGGGACAGGGGGCTTTCTTT.